What follows are 10 T cell receptor beta chains derived from one specimen sequenced in a study of T cells of healthy individuals. TCRdb ran MiXCR on the 5' RACE reads and lists one entry per CDR3 protein. This sample has some 100,000 distinct CDR3 sequences, with under 20% found just once. Receptor source: a human donor in good health.

The CDR3 DNA sequence: TGCGCCAGCAGCCAAGTGCGGCACATGAACACTGAAGCTTTCTTT. This encodes CASSQVRHMNTEAFF. The chain carries TRBV4-3 and TRBJ1-1; no clear D gene. Trimming removed 1 base from V and 0 bases from J, with 9 bases in between. Germline-derived CDR1 and CDR2 are LGHNA and YSLEER. This CDR3 has 15 amino acids.

The rearrangement links TRBV20-1 to TRBJ2-1; perhaps D is TRBD1 or TRBD2 (6 bases each). The CDR3 runs to 13 residues. With 7 bases removed from V and 8 bases from J, the gap between germline ends came to 18 bases. CDR1 DFQATT and CDR2 SNEGSKA come from the germline V gene (reference sequence). As DNA, the CDR3 is TGCAGTGAGGGGGGCTCCAAAGGGGATGAGCAGTTCTTC. Protein: CSEGGSKGDEQFF.

The gene calls are TRBV19 and TRBJ1-1; the D is unclear. The CDR3 loop spans 15 amino acids. Germline V CDR1 and CDR2: LNHDA, SQIVND (reference sequence). Trimming shortened V by 4 bases and J by 4 bases, and 16 bases separated the two germline ends. CDR3 sequence reads: CASSTSGGLSTEAFF. The DNA of the CDR3 is TGTGCCAGTAGTACCTCTGGTGGGCTTAGCACTGAAGCTTTCTTT.

This clonotype appeared a few times. The V and J genes are TRBV20-1 and TRBJ2-3; D remains ambiguous. Germline V gives CDR1 DFQATT, CDR2 SNEGSKA (reference sequence). V lost 0 bases and J lost 0, with 10 bases in between. CDR3 length: 15 residues. CDR3 coding DNA: TGCAGTGCTAGAGATCCGGTTCGGAGCACAGATACGCAGTATTTT. Its protein is CSARDPVRSTDTQYF.

This clonotype was seen many times. The CDR3 is CASSLALQSSTDTQYF. The CDR3 nucleotides read TGCGCCAGCAGCTTGGCCTTGCAGTCTAGCACAGATACGCAGTATTTT. The rearrangement uses TRBV5-1 and TRBJ2-3; D gene unclear. Germline values: CDR1 SGHRS, CDR2 YFSETQ. The CDR3 is 16 amino acids. The V gene lost 0 bases and the J gene lost 0 bases, with 11 bases spanning the gap.

The chain is built from TRBV7-3 and TRBJ2-7; no clear D gene. Germline V gene data show CDR1 as SGHTA and CDR2 as FQGTGA. The length of the CDR3 is 13 residues. Between the trimmed V and J ends, which lost 1 base and 3 bases, there was a span of 7 bases. CDR3 coding DNA: TGTGCCAGCAGCTTAAGACTGGACTACGAGCAGTACTTC. Its translation is CASSLRLDYEQYF.

This rearrangement joins TRBV20-1 to TRBJ2-1, with D possibly called TRBD1 or TRBD2 (5 bases each). This CDR3 has 15 residues. The germline gives CDR1 DFQATT, CDR2 SNEGSKA (reference sequence). V lost 4 bases and J lost 3, with 16 bases in between. The CDR3 coding sequence is TGCAGTGCTAACCCCGGGACGGAAATCTACAATGAGCAGTTCTTC. The encoded protein is CSANPGTEIYNEQFF.

This clonotype has more than one count but fewer than ten. J is TRBJ2-3 and V is TRBV28, with no clear D. CDR1 MDHEN and CDR2 SYDVKM come from the germline V gene. Trimming cost V 3 bases and J 2 bases, with 12 bases left between them. The CDR3 loop spans 15 amino acids. CDR3 protein: CASSFLRQSTDTQYF. The DNA of the CDR3 is TGTGCCAGCAGTTTCCTCCGGCAGTCCACAGATACGCAGTATTTT.

This clonotype was observed at least ten times. The V gene is TRBV11-2, the J gene TRBJ1-1, with TRBD1 as a possible D gene (6 bases). The germline V gene has CDR1 SGHAT and CDR2 FQNNGV. The CDR3 sequence is 14 residues long. Deletions cut 3 bases from V and 6 bases from J, with 14 bases between. CDR3 sequence: CASSLAGAVAEAFF. DNA for the CDR3: TGTGCCAGCAGCTTGGCGGGGGCGGTGGCTGAAGCTTTCTTT.

This chain connects TRBV20-1 to TRBJ2-7, with 7 bases lining up with TRBD2. The CDR3 spans 14 residues. From germline, CDR1 is DFQATT and CDR2 SNEGSKA (reference sequence). With 3 bases clipped from V and 2 bases from J, the junction kept 7 bases outside the gene matches. This chain's CDR3 is CSASDQRGTYEQYF. CDR3 coding DNA: TGCAGTGCTAGCGACCAGCGGGGAACCTACGAGCAGTACTTC.